These 3 T cell receptor beta chains originate from one sample sequenced in a study of blood T cell repertoires in COVID-19 (dated by TCRdb to 2019 to 2021). The receptor library was made with the immunoSEQ multiplex PCR assay. What TCRdb holds here is the immuneACCESS table cut down to in-frame rearrangements. Part of the clones is not present; checked against another copy, under half of the missing clones reflect an unresolved V gene, and the others are unexplained. The table for this sample lists about 150,000 clones; roughly 89% of them were counted only once. Of the sample, about 4.4% is held by the ten largest clones. The sample comprised PBMCs or T cells enriched from blood (not recorded which). The receptors here all came from a man aged 50-60 years who had recovered from COVID-19.

The chain joins TRBV5-1 to TRBJ2-5, with a possible D match to TRBD1 (5 bases). V gave up 4 bases and J gave up 4 bases, with 11 bases separating them. The CDR3 has 13 amino acids. Germline loops: CDR1 SGHRS, CDR2 YFSETQ. DNA of the CDR3: TGCGCCAGCAGCAAAGGGGTCGGAGAGACCCAGTACTTC. Its translation: CASSKGVGETQYF.

The chain carries TRBV7-8 and TRBJ1-5, with 10 bases fitting TRBD1. The CDR3 sequence is 16 residues long. Germline CDR1 and CDR2: SGHVS and FQNEAQ. Losses at the gene ends were 3 bases for V and 4 bases for J; bases not matched to a gene: 6. The CDR3 DNA reads TGTGCCAGCAGCTTCGCCGTGGACAGGGGGAATCAGCCCCAGCATTTT. It translates to CASSFAVDRGNQPQHF.

In DNA form, the CDR3 reads TGTGCCAGCTCACCTCACCAAGGGGACGAGCAGTACTTC. Protein: CASSPHQGDEQYF. This chain links TRBV18 with TRBJ2-7, with D possibly TRBD1 on 5 matching bases. Between the trimmed V and J ends, which lost 3 bases and 5 bases, there was a span of 11 bases. The length of the CDR3 is 13 residues. From germline, CDR1 is KGHSH and CDR2 LQKENI.